The 27 T cell receptor beta chains below come from one sample, sequenced in a study of blood T cell repertoires in COVID-19. The method was immunoSEQ multiplex PCR; TCRdb's version includes in-frame clones alone and lacks a portion of them. The sample consists of 210,000 or so clones, 65% to 90% of them appearing once. Sample: peripheral blood. These receptors were collected from a man between 45 and 60 years old with acute or convalescent COVID-19.

The rearrangement uses TRBV5-1 and TRBJ2-1, with 8 bases identical to TRBD1. With 5 bases clipped from V and 0 bases from J, the junction kept 7 bases outside the gene matches. The CDR3 covers 16 residues. The germline V gene encodes CDR1 SGHRS and CDR2 YFSETQ. This CDR3 reads CASSSDRASSYNEQFF. CDR3 sequence (DNA): TGCGCCAGCAGTTCGGACAGGGCGAGCTCCTACAATGAGCAGTTCTTC.

The chain is built from TRBV19 and TRBJ1-1; 8 positions agree with TRBD1. The CDR3 consists of 13 residues. The V gene end was trimmed by 8 bases and the J gene end by 7 bases; junction bases not matched to a gene: 9. The germline CDR1 and CDR2 sequences are LNHDA and SQIVND (reference sequence). For the CDR3, the DNA is TGTGCCAGTGGCGCCGACAGGGGACGTGAAGCTTTCTTT. It is translated as CASGADRGREAFF.

This clone came up a few times. The chain couples TRBV5-1 to TRBJ1-2, with 10 nucleotides matching TRBD1. Unmatched junction bases numbered 1, after V lost 3 bases and J lost 2 bases. The V gene's germline CDR1 is SGHRS and CDR2 YFSETQ. This CDR3 spans 14 amino acids. The CDR3 spells CASSWGQGNYGYTF. The DNA of the CDR3 is TGCGCCAGCAGCTGGGGACAGGGGAACTATGGCTACACCTTC.

This chain connects TRBV6-5 to TRBJ1-1; 7 nucleotides line up with TRBD1. The J segment lost 3 bases and the V segment lost 4 bases, leaving 5 bases of the junction unmatched. CDR1 MNHEY and CDR2 SVGAGI come from the germline V gene. The CDR3 extends over 14 amino acids. Here the CDR3 reads CASSFLDRDTEAFF. CDR3 in DNA: TGTGCCAGCAGTTTCTTAGACAGGGACACTGAAGCTTTCTTT.

J is TRBJ1-5 and V is TRBV12-5; 9 bases are shared with TRBD1. The germline V gene has CDR1 LGHNT and CDR2 FRNRAP. Germline trimming cut 5 bases from V and 1 base from J; bases unmatched to any gene: 9. The CDR3 has 17 residues. This CDR3 is CASGEPPGTGSNQPQHF. In DNA form, the CDR3 reads TGTGCTAGTGGTGAACCTCCCGGGACAGGGAGCAATCAGCCCCAGCATTTT.

This chain joins TRBV25-1 and TRBJ1-6; weak D call: TRBD1 (6 bases). Trimming removed 3 bases at V and 9 bases at J, with 12 bases between. Germline values: CDR1 MGHDK, CDR2 SYGVNS. The CDR3 has 14 amino acids. CDR3 in DNA: TGTGCCAGCAGTGATTTACAGGGCTTTTCACCCCTCCACTTT. Its translation is CASSDLQGFSPLHF.

The chain has TRBV5-1 and TRBJ1-4; perhaps TRBD1 as D (6 bases). Per germline, CDR1 SGHRS and CDR2 YFSETQ. Trimming left V 4 bases short and J 4 bases short, with 20 bases between. The CDR3 has 17 amino acids. The DNA for the CDR3 is TGCGCCAGCAGCCCCGCCGCAGGGGCCCATGGTAATGAAAAACTGTTTTTT. It yields the protein CASSPAAGAHGNEKLFF.

V gene TRBV7-2 combines with J gene TRBJ1-4, with D unclear. The CDR3 has 17 residues. The V gene lost 4 bases and the J gene lost 6 bases, with 21 bases spanning the gap. Germline V gene lookup returns CDR1 SGHTA and CDR2 FQGNSA. CDR3 residues: CASSSRIVRVGDEKLFF. DNA of the CDR3: TGTGCCAGCAGCTCCCGAATTGTGAGGGTCGGGGATGAAAAACTGTTTTTT.

The rearrangement uses TRBV12-3 or TRBV12-4 and TRBJ1-4, with D uncertain. This CDR3 is 13 amino acids long. Trimming removed 3 bases at V and 5 bases at J, with 7 bases between. The CDR3 bases are TGTGCCAGCAGTTTGCACAGAAATGAAAAACTGTTTTTT. Amino acids: CASSLHRNEKLFF.

The V call is TRBV5-8, the J call TRBJ1-5, with 7 bases that match TRBD1. Trimming cost V 0 bases and J 4 bases; bases outside gene matches: 10. This CDR3 is built from 17 residues. Per the germline V gene, CDR1 is SGHTS and CDR2 is YDEGEE. CDR3 residues: CASSLVSFSGGNQPQHF. The DNA for the CDR3 is TGTGCCAGCAGCTTGGTCTCTTTTTCAGGGGGAAATCAGCCCCAGCATTTT.

In its sample, this clone was seen a few times. This chain joins TRBV23-1 and TRBJ1-4; no clear D. TRBV23-1 counts as an open reading frame of uncertain function. Trimming removed 4 bases at V and 3 bases at J, with 15 bases between. The CDR3 runs 16 residues. The CDR3 protein is CASSPPSGRPNEKLFF. DNA for the CDR3: TGCGCCAGCAGTCCCCCCTCGGGTCGGCCTAATGAAAAACTGTTTTTT.

The V and J genes are TRBV12-3 or TRBV12-4 and TRBJ2-7, with D possibly TRBD2 on 5 matching bases. The length of the CDR3 is 13 residues. V was shortened by 2 bases and J by 5 bases, with 10 bases between the two germline ends. CDR3 nucleotide sequence: TGTGCCAGCAGTTTACGCGGGTCCCACGAGCAGTACTTC. Protein product: CASSLRGSHEQYF.

This clone turned up a few times. The chain is built from TRBV10-2 and TRBJ2-7; 8 nucleotides match TRBD1. Unmatched junction bases numbered 4, after V lost 11 bases and J lost 4 bases. There are 11 residues in the CDR3. In germline, CDR1 is WSHSY, CDR2 SAAADI. The CDR3 coding sequence is TGCGCCGGAGGACAGGGATACGAGCAGTACTTC. Protein sequence: CAGGQGYEQYF.

This chain joins TRBV12-3 or TRBV12-4 and TRBJ1-6, with D hard to call. Trimming removed 5 bases at V and 10 bases at J, with 9 bases between. The CDR3 sequence is 12 residues long. CDR3 residues: CASSPQSSPLHF. CDR3 DNA sequence: TGTGCCAGCAGTCCGCAAAGCTCACCCCTCCACTTT.

The chain links TRBV25-1 to TRBJ1-1, with 7 bases fitting TRBD1. This CDR3 is built from 15 residues. Germline CDR1 reads MGHDK; CDR2 reads SYGVNS. J was trimmed by 1 base and V by 0 bases; bases with no gene match: 2. The CDR3 nucleotides read TGTGCCAGCAGTGAATACTACAGGGGGAACACTGAAGCTTTCTTT. Translated, it gives CASSEYYRGNTEAFF.

The chain recombines TRBV5-1 with TRBJ2-3; no firm D call. Trimming left V 4 bases short and J 4 bases short, with 10 bases between. CDR3 length: 13 amino acids. Looked up from germline, CDR1 is SGHRS and CDR2 is YFSETQ. The CDR3 DNA sequence: TGCGCCAGCAGCCACCCGGTGCCAGATACGCAGTATTTT. Residues: CASSHPVPDTQYF.

The rearrangement joins TRBV4-1 to TRBJ1-4, with TRBD1 matching over 7 bases. The J segment lost 7 bases and the V segment lost 2 bases, leaving 7 bases of the junction unmatched. This CDR3 region has 15 residues. Germline assignment: CDR1 MGHRA and CDR2 YSYEKL. The CDR3 is CASSQWDRLAEKLFF. DNA for the CDR3: TGCGCCAGCAGCCAATGGGACAGACTGGCTGAAAAACTGTTTTTT.

The V call is TRBV19, the J call TRBJ1-2, with 7 bases aligning to TRBD1. CDR3 size: 15 residues. Germline trimming cut 5 bases from V and 1 base from J; bases unmatched to any gene: 7. Germline V CDR1 and CDR2: LNHDA, SQIVND (reference sequence). CDR3 in amino acids: CASSRTGADNYGYTF. The CDR3 nucleotides are TGTGCCAGTAGTCGGACAGGCGCTGATAACTATGGCTACACCTTC. Drawing the rest from reference TRBV19 and TRBJ1-2, the complete variable domain is DGGITQSPKYLFRKEGQNVTLSCEQNLNHDAMYWYRQDPGQGLRLIYYSQIVNDFQKGDIAEGYSVSREKKESFPLTVTSAQKNPTAFYLCASSRTGADNYGYTFGSGTRLTVV.

The gene calls are TRBV4-1 and TRBJ1-1; 7 bases fit TRBD1. CDR1 and CDR2 (germline): MGHRA, YSYEKL. The CDR3 covers 16 residues. The junction had 8 bases not matched to a gene; V was cut back by 4 bases and J by 0 bases. The CDR3 loop is CASSLTTGTMNTEAFF. The CDR3 DNA reads TGCGCCAGCAGCCTAACGACAGGGACCATGAACACTGAAGCTTTCTTT.

The DNA of the CDR3 is TGTGCCAGCAGCCGTATCGGCGGGGTTGGGAAAGAGACCCAGTACTTC. It is translated as CASSRIGGVGKETQYF. V and J are TRBV28 and TRBJ2-5; weak D call: TRBD2 (6 bases). The CDR3 loop spans 16 amino acids. Germline values: CDR1 MDHEN, CDR2 SYDVKM. V was shortened by 6 bases and J by 3 bases, with 20 bases between the two germline ends.

This sequence joins TRBV5-1 and TRBJ2-1; 9 nucleotides agree with TRBD1. Germline V CDR1 and CDR2: SGHRS, YFSETQ. CDR3 size: 20 residues. Trimming removed 0 bases from V and 1 base from J; junction bases left unmatched: 14. The CDR3 coding sequence is TGCGCCAGCAGCTTGGGTCTCGGGACAGGGCACACCCCATCCTACAATGAGCAGTTCTTC. This gives the protein CASSLGLGTGHTPSYNEQFF.

J is TRBJ2-1 and V is TRBV25-1, with D possibly TRBD1 on 5 matching bases. Trimming cost V 1 base and J 9 bases, with 16 bases left between them. This CDR3 spans 15 amino acids. Germline V gives CDR1 MGHDK, CDR2 SYGVNS. CDR3: CASSESDPQGGEQFF. CDR3 bases: TGTGCCAGCAGTGAATCCGATCCGCAGGGCGGTGAGCAGTTCTTC.

The sample holds one count of this clone. The chain uses TRBV5-1 and TRBJ1-4; tentative D call: TRBD1 (6 bases). Germline CDR1 is SGHRS and CDR2 is YFSETQ. Trimming pared 3 bases from V and 0 bases from J, leaving 12 bases between. This CDR3 contains 16 residues. The CDR3 reads CASSYTGSATNEKLFF. As DNA, the CDR3 is TGCGCCAGCAGCTATACAGGGAGCGCAACTAATGAAAAACTGTTTTTT.

The V and J genes are TRBV6-8 and TRBJ1-4; D remains ambiguous. V dropped 2 bases and J dropped 5 bases, with 15 bases sitting between them. This CDR3 is 16 amino acids long. Looked up from germline, CDR1 is MNHGY and CDR2 is SAAAGT. This chain's CDR3 is CASSYLWLGGNEKLFF. CDR3 nucleotides: TGTGCCAGCAGTTACCTTTGGCTGGGAGGGAATGAAAAACTGTTTTTT.

This clone was observed once. The chain links TRBV20-1 to TRBJ1-1; D unclear. Trimming cost V 2 bases and J 12 bases, with 7 bases left between them. CDR1 is DFQATT and CDR2 is SNEGSKA in the germline V gene (reference sequence). The CDR3 length is 9 residues. The CDR3 loop reads CSARYLTFF. DNA for the CDR3: TGCAGTGCTAGATATCTAACTTTCTTT.

This clone was observed a handful of times. This chain connects TRBV7-2 to TRBJ1-5, with D hard to call. Germline CDR1 and CDR2: SGHTA and FQGNSA. Trimming took 2 bases from V and 4 from J, leaving 12 bases between them. The CDR3 length is 15 residues. The DNA of the CDR3 is TGTGCCAGCAGCTTAACGGGAGGGATAAATCAGCCCCAGCATTTT. Protein product: CASSLTGGINQPQHF.

The genes are TRBV7-9 and TRBJ1-3, with a tentative D call TRBD1 (5 bases). The CDR3 length is 15 residues. V gave up 6 bases and J gave up 0 bases, with 12 bases separating them. Germline V lookup: CDR1 SEHNR, CDR2 FQNEAQ (reference sequence). CDR3 in DNA: TGTGCCAGCAGTTCCCGACAGAACTCTGGAAACACCATATATTTT. Translating it yields CASSSRQNSGNTIYF.